This record concerns one TCR beta chain sequence. Its antigen remains unidentified. The entry originates in a study of cytomegalovirus exposure and HLA in healthy donors. The data were produced by immunoSEQ multiplex PCR, yet TCRdb's version contains in-frame clones alone and is incomplete. In the table there are 90,000 or so clones, 85% of which are singletons. CDR1 is SGHDT, CDR2 YYEEEE, per germline. V lost 1 base to trimming and J lost 8 bases, with 19 bases between them. The CDR3 is 15 amino acids. Findings of the study overall: It was fewer than 200 TCR beta chains that were listed as cytomegalovirus-associated.

V and J are TRBV5-6 and TRBJ2-7, with a possible D match to TRBD1 (6 bases). The receptor's source is a man between 18 and 35 years old in good health and CMV-seropositive. The material sequenced was PBMCs. In DNA, the CDR3 is TGTGCCAGCAGCTTGTTCCGCAGGGGTCCGGAACAGCAGTACGTC. Translation gives CASSLFRRGPEQQYV.